These 29 T cell receptor beta chains came from one sample sequenced in a study of cytomegalovirus exposure and HLA in healthy donors. Measured with immunoSEQ multiplex PCR; TCRdb has only the in-frame clones, and not every one. The sample has 180,000 or so clones; around nine tenths are singletons. Input material: PBMCs. These receptors were collected from a man aged 25 to 40 in good health and CMV-seropositive.

The chain has TRBV6-1 and TRBJ1-1; D call uncertain. Trimming cost V 11 bases and J 3 bases, with 10 bases left between them. CDR1 and CDR2 from the germline V gene are MNHNS and SASEGT. The length of the CDR3 is 11 residues. As DNA, the CDR3 is TGTGCCGACCGCGGGGACACTGAAGCTTTCTTT. This sequence encodes CADRGDTEAFF.

With respect to this clone: At one boundary the junction diverges from the germline segment, which might be a read error. The chain carries TRBV6-1 and TRBJ2-7, with D hard to call. Germline lookup yields CDR1 MNHNS and CDR2 SASEGT. The CDR3 is 13 amino acids. CDR3 region: CASREARSYEQYF. DNA of the CDR3: TGTGCCAGCAGAGAAGCGCGCTCCTACGAGCAGTACTTC.

V is TRBV18 and J is TRBJ2-5; no reliable D call. V was clipped by 3 bases and J by 4 bases, with 9 bases between them. Per the germline V gene, CDR1 is KGHSH and CDR2 is LQKENI. This CDR3 spans 13 amino acids. CDR3 in amino acids: CASSPGVGETQYF. The CDR3 DNA reads TGTGCCAGCTCACCTGGGGTTGGAGAGACCCAGTACTTC.

The chain combines TRBV28 with TRBJ2-1; D gene uncertain. This CDR3 has 11 residues. Per germline, CDR1 MDHEN and CDR2 SYDVKM. Trimming removed 3 bases at V and 9 bases at J, with 6 bases between. CDR3 sequence (DNA): TGTGCCAGCAGTTTTCGGGTTGAGCAGTTCTTC. The encoded protein is CASSFRVEQFF.

In DNA form, the CDR3 reads TGCAGCGTTGACCGGGGAGGGACCCAGTACTTC. Its translation is CSVDRGGTQYF. This sequence joins TRBV29-1 and TRBJ2-5; D possibly corresponds to TRBD2 (6 bases). CDR1 is SQVTM and CDR2 is ANQGSEA in the germline V gene. The V gene lost 3 bases and the J gene lost 7 bases, with 9 bases spanning the gap. CDR3 length equals 11 residues.

The chain has TRBV4-1 and TRBJ1-2, with 7 nucleotides matching TRBD1. V shed 0 bases and J 3 bases; nucleotides not matched to a gene: 7. The germline gives CDR1 MGHRA, CDR2 YSYEKL. The CDR3 runs 16 residues. CDR3 nucleotides: TGCGCCAGCAGCCAAGATTGGCCAGGGGGAGACTATGGCTACACCTTC. It yields the protein CASSQDWPGGDYGYTF.

This clone was seen more than once but under ten times. J is TRBJ1-1 and V is TRBV6-5; possibly TRBD1 for D (6 bases). The germline V gene encodes CDR1 MNHEY and CDR2 SVGAGI. V dropped 2 bases and J dropped 6 bases, with 10 bases sitting between them. This CDR3 is built from 13 residues. CDR3 nucleotide sequence: TGTGCCAGCAGTTACGGGGGGCTGGCTGAAGCTTTCTTT. Encoded protein: CASSYGGLAEAFF.

The chain joins TRBV6-5 to TRBJ1-2; 10 bases are shared with TRBD1. The germline V gene has CDR1 MNHEY and CDR2 SVGAGI. The V and J ends lost 6 bases and 2 bases, in that order; junction bases with no gene match: 6. The CDR3 has 15 amino acids. CDR3 amino acids: CASSYRDRGNYGYTF. The CDR3 DNA is TGTGCCAGCAGCTACCGGGACAGGGGAAACTATGGCTACACCTTC.

The CDR3 loop reads CASSLEGAPPTNEKLFF. In nucleotides, the CDR3 is TGTGCCAGCAGCTTGGAAGGGGCACCCCCAACTAATGAAAAACTGTTTTTT. This chain uses TRBV5-6 with TRBJ1-4; D is perhaps TRBD1 (5 bases). V was pared by 0 bases and J by 0 bases, with 12 bases between. Germline V gives CDR1 SGHDT, CDR2 YYEEEE. The CDR3 has 17 amino acids.

A few counts support this clone. J is TRBJ1-5 and V is TRBV5-5; D not certain. Trimming took 7 bases from V and 3 from J, leaving 8 bases between them. Germline V gene data show CDR1 as SGHKS and CDR2 as YYEKEE (reference sequence). The CDR3 totals 12 residues. The CDR3 sequence is CASGAHNQPQHF. In nucleotides, the CDR3 is TGTGCCAGCGGCGCCCACAATCAGCCCCAGCATTTT.

The chain joins TRBV29-1 to TRBJ2-5; D unclear. V was pared by 6 bases and J by 9 bases, with 20 bases between. CDR3 size: 13 residues. Per germline, CDR1 SQVTM and CDR2 ANQGSEA. DNA for the CDR3: TGCAGCGTCCGGGTAATGGGTCTCCTGGCCCAGTACTTC. Translation: CSVRVMGLLAQYF.

This clone was found once. This sample also contains other DNA sequences that code for the same CDR3. The chain recombines TRBV30 with TRBJ2-1; D unclear. Trimming left V 0 bases short and J 3 bases short, with 6 bases between. Germline V lookup: CDR1 GTSNPN, CDR2 SVGIG (reference sequence). CDR3 length: 13 amino acids. CDR3 amino acids: CAWSVRSYNEQFF. CDR3 in DNA: TGTGCCTGGAGTGTACGTAGCTACAATGAGCAGTTCTTC.

This rearrangement joins TRBV19 to TRBJ2-1; 12 positions agree with TRBD2. The germline gives CDR1 LNHDA, CDR2 SQIVND (reference sequence). V gave up 5 bases and J gave up 9 bases; unmatched junction bases: 8. This CDR3 has 15 residues. Here the CDR3 DNA reads TGTGCCAGTAGTCCGCAGGCTAGCGGGAGGGGTGAGCAGTTCTTC. Amino acid sequence: CASSPQASGRGEQFF. Together with reference TRBV19 and TRBJ2-1, the CDR3 gives the full variable domain: DGGITQSPKYLFRKEGQNVTLSCEQNLNHDAMYWYRQDPGQGLRLIYYSQIVNDFQKGDIAEGYSVSREKKESFPLTVTSAQKNPTAFYLCASSPQASGRGEQFFGPGTRLTVL.

The chain carries TRBV29-1 and TRBJ2-2, with D perhaps matching TRBD1 (5 bases). Germline V gene data show CDR1 as SQVTM and CDR2 as ANQGSEA. V was trimmed by 5 bases and J by 11 bases, leaving 15 bases between them. CDR3 size: 12 residues. CDR3 DNA sequence: TGCAGCGTTACAGCACGGCAGGGAGAGCTGTTTTTT. It yields the protein CSVTARQGELFF.

This chain joins TRBV19 and TRBJ2-7; D might be TRBD2 (7 bases). This CDR3 contains 15 residues. V dropped 9 bases and J dropped 2 bases, with 20 bases sitting between them. Germline values: CDR1 LNHDA, CDR2 SQIVND (reference sequence). CDR3 in DNA: TGTGCCAGCACCAGTGGGGGGGCGATGCCCTACGAGCAGTACTTC. The encoded protein is CASTSGGAMPYEQYF.

The rearrangement links TRBV4-1 to TRBJ1-2; perhaps TRBD1 as D (5 bases). The CDR3 sequence is 15 residues long. Trimming shortened V by 1 base and J by 8 bases, and 17 bases separated the two germline ends. The germline V gene encodes CDR1 MGHRA and CDR2 YSYEKL. The CDR3 DNA sequence: TGCGCCAGCAGCCAAGGCCAGACAGAGCCGTCGGGCTACACCTTC. It translates to CASSQGQTEPSGYTF.

This sequence joins TRBV9 and TRBJ2-6, with D tentatively TRBD1 (7 bases). The CDR3 has 16 amino acids. V lost 0 bases, J lost 4 bases, and 11 bases lay in between. Germline values: CDR1 SGDLS, CDR2 YYNGEE. The CDR3 DNA follows: TGTGCCAGCAGCGTAGTGGGGGGACAGGGGGCCAACGTCCTGACTTTC. Its translation: CASSVVGGQGANVLTF.

The chain joins TRBV7-6 to TRBJ2-1; maybe TRBD2 (6 bases). Looked up from germline, CDR1 is SGHVS and CDR2 is FNYEAQ. The CDR3 is 12 residues long. V lost 3 bases and J lost 8, with 8 bases in between. The CDR3 DNA is TGTGCCAGCAGCTTGAGCGGGCATGAGCAGTTCTTC. This gives the protein CASSLSGHEQFF.

This clone was seen a handful of times. Other DNA sequences in this specimen translate into the identical CDR3. This rearrangement joins TRBV18 to TRBJ2-2; the D gene is possibly TRBD1 (5 bases). The CDR3 runs to 14 residues. Trimming removed 3 bases at V and 1 base at J, with 6 bases between. Germline V gene lookup returns CDR1 KGHSH and CDR2 LQKENI. For the CDR3, the DNA is TGTGCCAGCTCACCCGGACAGAACACCGGGGAGCTGTTTTTT. Its protein product is CASSPGQNTGELFF.

This clone was recorded only once. J is TRBJ1-5 and V is TRBV5-6, with D unresolved. CDR3 length equals 14 residues. The V end was cut by 2 bases, the J end by 0 bases, with 6 bases between. From germline, CDR1 is SGHDT and CDR2 YYEEEE. CDR3 residues: CASSFSYSNQPQHF. The DNA for the CDR3 is TGTGCCAGCAGCTTCAGTTATAGCAATCAGCCCCAGCATTTT.

The chain uses TRBV9 and TRBJ1-2; D is possibly TRBD1 (5 bases). Germline values: CDR1 SGDLS, CDR2 YYNGEE. CDR3 length: 17 residues. Trimming took off 0 bases at V and 7 bases at J, with 22 bases between the two ends. The DNA for the CDR3 is TGTGCCAGCAGCGTAGATTTGGGGCAGGGCGGCTCCTCTGGCTACACCTTC. Protein: CASSVDLGQGGSSGYTF. The variable domain in full, completed from reference TRBV9 and TRBJ1-2, reads DSGVTQTPKHLITATGQRVTLRCSPRSGDLSVYWYQQSLDQGLQFLIQYYNGEERAKGNILERFSAQQFPDLHSELNLSSLELGDSALYFCASSVDLGQGGSSGYTFGSGTRLTVV.

The chain is built from TRBV5-1 and TRBJ2-5; D perhaps matches TRBD2 (6 bases). The CDR3 contains 14 residues. Trimming stripped 4 bases from V and 5 bases from J, with 15 bases between. Germline lookup yields CDR1 SGHRS and CDR2 YFSETQ. DNA for the CDR3: TGCGCCAGCAGCCTCGGGACTTCTCTGGAGACCCAGTACTTC. Its protein product is CASSLGTSLETQYF.

The CDR3: CSVRLPYEQYF. The CDR3 DNA reads TGCAGCGTGCGACTCCCCTACGAGCAGTACTTC. This chain joins TRBV29-1 and TRBJ2-7, with D unresolved. The CDR3 is 11 residues long. Trimming removed 6 bases from V and 2 bases from J, with 8 bases in between. Looked up from germline, CDR1 is SQVTM and CDR2 is ANQGSEA.

The chain combines TRBV30 with TRBJ1-6; D possibly corresponds to TRBD1 (5 bases). Germline V gene lookup returns CDR1 GTSNPN and CDR2 SVGIG (reference sequence). There are 18 residues in the CDR3. Trimming took 4 bases from V and 9 from J, leaving 28 bases between them. The CDR3: CAWTLGGVPGRLRSPLHF. CDR3 sequence (DNA): TGTGCCTGGACTCTGGGGGGGGTACCGGGCCGCCTACGTTCACCCCTCCACTTT.

The chain has TRBV11-1 and TRBJ2-7; D is ambiguous. The germline V gene has CDR1 SGHAT and CDR2 FQDESV (reference sequence). With 1 base removed from V and 9 bases from J, the gap between germline ends came to 16 bases. CDR3 length: 14 residues. The CDR3 loop reads CASSLVSGLDAQYF. As DNA, the CDR3 is TGTGCCAGCAGCTTAGTTTCTGGTCTAGACGCGCAGTACTTC.

J is TRBJ2-1 and V is TRBV5-6; no clear D. The V gene lost 2 bases and the J gene lost 0 bases, with 12 bases spanning the gap. This CDR3 comprises 16 residues. Germline V gene sequence: CDR1 SGHDT, CDR2 YYEEEE. CDR3 nucleotide sequence: TGTGCCAGCAGCTTTAATAGGCTGAGCTCCTACAATGAGCAGTTCTTC. Translated, it gives CASSFNRLSSYNEQFF.

The chain has TRBV27 and TRBJ2-2; 8 bases match TRBD1. The CDR3 has 15 residues. V dropped 3 bases and J dropped 3; count of bases not matched to a gene: 3. Germline V gene lookup returns CDR1 MNHEY and CDR2 SMNVEV (reference sequence). CDR3 sequence: CASSFRGRDTGELFF. CDR3 DNA: TGTGCCAGCAGTTTCAGGGGGCGGGACACCGGGGAGCTGTTTTTT.

J is TRBJ2-5 and V is TRBV9; 10 bases fit TRBD1. The CDR3 totals 14 residues. With V trimmed by 3 bases and J by 7 bases, 6 bases remained unmatched. Germline values: CDR1 SGDLS, CDR2 YYNGEE. CDR3 in amino acids: CASSAGTGEGTQYF. The CDR3 DNA reads as TGTGCCAGCAGCGCGGGGACAGGGGAGGGGACCCAGTACTTC.

The chain combines TRBV4-1 with TRBJ2-3; perhaps D is TRBD1 or TRBD2 (5 bases each). CDR3 length equals 15 residues. V was trimmed by 4 bases and J by 2 bases, leaving 13 bases between them. The germline V gene has CDR1 MGHRA and CDR2 YSYEKL. DNA of the CDR3: TGCGCCAGCAGCCTCGTCCCGGGGCCCACAGATACGCAGTATTTT. Its protein product is CASSLVPGPTDTQYF.